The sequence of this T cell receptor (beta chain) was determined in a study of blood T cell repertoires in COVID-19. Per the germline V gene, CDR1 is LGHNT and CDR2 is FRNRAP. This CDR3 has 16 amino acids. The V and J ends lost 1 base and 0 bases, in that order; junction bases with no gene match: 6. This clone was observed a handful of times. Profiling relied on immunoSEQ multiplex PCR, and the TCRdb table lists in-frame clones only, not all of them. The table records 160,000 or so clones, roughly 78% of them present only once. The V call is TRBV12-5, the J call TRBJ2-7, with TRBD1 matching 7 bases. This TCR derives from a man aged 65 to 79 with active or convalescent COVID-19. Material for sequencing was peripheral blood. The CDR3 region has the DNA TGTGCTAGTGGTTTGGATATGGGACAGTTCTCCTACGAGCAGTACTTC. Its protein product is CASGLDMGQFSYEQYF.